The T cell receptor (beta chain) under discussion was sequenced for a study of T cell repertoires in cytomegalovirus infection. Each CDR3 protein is one row after TCRdb ran MiXCR on the reads. Here the sample spans approximately 500,000 distinct CDR3 sequences, 26% being singletons. This TCR was sampled from a human donor in good health (CMV status not recorded). Some clones in this sample may be carry-over from other donors' samples. Sequencing was done on a sample of PBMCs.

The CDR3 DNA reads as TGTGCCAGCAGGGGAAGCGGGAGTGGCTACAATGAGCAGTTCTTC. It specifies CASRGSGSGYNEQFF. V usage is TRBV2 and J usage is TRBJ2-1; 8 positions agree with TRBD2. V lost 6 bases to trimming and J lost 3 bases; unmatched junction nucleotides: 7. CDR3 length equals 15 residues. CDR1 SNHLY and CDR2 FYNNEI come from the germline V gene.